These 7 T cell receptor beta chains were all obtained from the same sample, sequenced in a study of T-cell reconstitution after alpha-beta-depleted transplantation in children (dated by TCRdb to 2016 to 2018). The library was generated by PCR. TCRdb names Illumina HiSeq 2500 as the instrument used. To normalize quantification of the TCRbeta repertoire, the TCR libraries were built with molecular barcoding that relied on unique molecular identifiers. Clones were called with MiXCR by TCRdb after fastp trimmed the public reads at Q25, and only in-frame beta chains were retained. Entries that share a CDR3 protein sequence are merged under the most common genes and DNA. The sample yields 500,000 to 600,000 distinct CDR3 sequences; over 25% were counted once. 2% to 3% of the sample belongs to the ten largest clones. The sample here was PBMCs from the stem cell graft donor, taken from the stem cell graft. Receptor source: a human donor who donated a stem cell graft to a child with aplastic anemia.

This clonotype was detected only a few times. CDR3 nucleotides: TGCAGTGCTAGAGAGGGACAGCTCTACACTGAAGCTTTCTTT. Its protein product is CSAREGQLYTEAFF. The rearrangement uses TRBV20-1 and TRBJ1-1; 7 nucleotides match TRBD1. In germline, CDR1 is DFQATT, CDR2 SNEGSKA (reference sequence). V shed 0 bases and J 3 bases; nucleotides not matched to a gene: 4. This CDR3 has 14 residues.

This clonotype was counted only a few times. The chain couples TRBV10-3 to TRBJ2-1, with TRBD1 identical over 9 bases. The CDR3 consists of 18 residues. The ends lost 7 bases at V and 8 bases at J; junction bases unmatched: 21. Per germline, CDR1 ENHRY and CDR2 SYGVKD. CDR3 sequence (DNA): TGTGCCATCATGGAAACAGGGACAGGGATGAGTCGTCTGGATGAGCAGTTCTTC. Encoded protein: CAIMETGTGMSRLDEQFF.

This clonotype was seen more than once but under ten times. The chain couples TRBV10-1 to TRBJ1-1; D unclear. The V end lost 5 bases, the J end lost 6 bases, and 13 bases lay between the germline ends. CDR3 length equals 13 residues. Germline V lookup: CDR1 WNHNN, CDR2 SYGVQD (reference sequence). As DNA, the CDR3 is TGCGCCAGCAGTAATCGTGTCGACTCTGAAGCTTTCTTT. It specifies CASSNRVDSEAFF.

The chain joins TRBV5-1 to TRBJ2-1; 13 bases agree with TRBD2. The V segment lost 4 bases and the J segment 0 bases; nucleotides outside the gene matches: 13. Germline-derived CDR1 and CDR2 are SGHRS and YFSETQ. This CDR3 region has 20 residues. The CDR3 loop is CASSPKTGLAGKSSYNEQFF. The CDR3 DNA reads TGCGCCAGCAGCCCGAAAACGGGACTAGCGGGGAAGAGCTCCTACAATGAGCAGTTCTTC.

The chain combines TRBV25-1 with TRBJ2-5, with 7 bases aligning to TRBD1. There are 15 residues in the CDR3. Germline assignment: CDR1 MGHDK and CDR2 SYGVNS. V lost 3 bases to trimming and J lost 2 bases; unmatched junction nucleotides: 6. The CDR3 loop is CASSDPGTAQETQYF. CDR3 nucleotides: TGTGCCAGCAGTGACCCCGGGACAGCTCAAGAGACCCAGTACTTC.

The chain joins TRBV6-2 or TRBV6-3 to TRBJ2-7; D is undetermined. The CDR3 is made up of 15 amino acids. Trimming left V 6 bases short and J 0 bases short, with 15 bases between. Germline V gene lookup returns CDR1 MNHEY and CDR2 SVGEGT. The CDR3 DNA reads TGTGCCAGCAGCAAGGGCGGTACGAGCTCCTACGAGCAGTACGTC. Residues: CASSKGGTSSYEQYV.

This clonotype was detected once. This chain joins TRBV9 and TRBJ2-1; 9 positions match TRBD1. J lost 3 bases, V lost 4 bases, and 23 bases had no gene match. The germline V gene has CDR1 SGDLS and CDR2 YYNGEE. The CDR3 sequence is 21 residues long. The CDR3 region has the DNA TGTGCCAGCAGCTCCATACAGGGGGCGAAAGTTCCGAGCGGGAACTACAATGAGCAGTTCTTC. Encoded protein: CASSSIQGAKVPSGNYNEQFF.